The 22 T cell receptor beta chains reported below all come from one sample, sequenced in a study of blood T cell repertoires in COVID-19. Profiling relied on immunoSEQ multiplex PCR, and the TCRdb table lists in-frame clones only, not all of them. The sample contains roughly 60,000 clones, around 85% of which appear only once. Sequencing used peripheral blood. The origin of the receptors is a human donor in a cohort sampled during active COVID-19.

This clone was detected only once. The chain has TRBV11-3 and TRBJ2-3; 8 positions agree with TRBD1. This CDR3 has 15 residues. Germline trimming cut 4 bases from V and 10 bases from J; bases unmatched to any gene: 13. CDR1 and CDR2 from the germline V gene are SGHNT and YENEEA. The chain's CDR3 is CASSYRAGGLAPQYF. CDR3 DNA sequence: TGTGCCAGCAGCTATAGGGCAGGGGGCCTGGCCCCGCAGTATTTT. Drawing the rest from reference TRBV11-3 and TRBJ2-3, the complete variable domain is EAGVVQSPRYKIIEKKQPVAFWCNPISGHNTLYWYLQNLGQGPELLIRYENEEAVDDSQLPKDRFSAERLKGVDSTLKIQPAELGDSAVYLCASSYRAGGLAPQYFGPGTRLTVL.

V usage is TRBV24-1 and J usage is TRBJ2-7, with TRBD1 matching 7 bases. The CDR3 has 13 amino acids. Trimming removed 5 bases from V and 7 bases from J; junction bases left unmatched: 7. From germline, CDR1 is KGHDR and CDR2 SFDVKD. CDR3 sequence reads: CATSVTGAGEQYF. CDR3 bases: TGTGCCACCAGTGTAACAGGGGCAGGGGAGCAGTACTTC.

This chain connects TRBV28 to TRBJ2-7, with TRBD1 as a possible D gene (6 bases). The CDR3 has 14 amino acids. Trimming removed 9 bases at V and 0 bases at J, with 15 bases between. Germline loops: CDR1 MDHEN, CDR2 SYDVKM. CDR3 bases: TGTGCCAGTACAGGGTCCTATCCCTCCTACGAGCAGTACTTC. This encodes CASTGSYPSYEQYF.

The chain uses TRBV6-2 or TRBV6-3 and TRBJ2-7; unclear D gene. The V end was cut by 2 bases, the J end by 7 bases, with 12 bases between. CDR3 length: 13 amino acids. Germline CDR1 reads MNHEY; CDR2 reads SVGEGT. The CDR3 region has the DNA TGTGCCAGCAGTTACCGCACTTTCGGGGAGCAGTACTTC. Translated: CASSYRTFGEQYF.

The CDR3 DNA reads as TGTGCCAGTGCCCGGGGACACTATGAAAAACTGTTTTTT. Translation gives CASARGHYEKLFF. The V and J genes are TRBV19 and TRBJ1-4; D perhaps matches TRBD1 (6 bases). CDR1 and CDR2 from the germline V gene are LNHDA and SQIVND (reference sequence). CDR3 length equals 13 residues. Trimming left V 8 bases short and J 6 bases short, with 13 bases between.

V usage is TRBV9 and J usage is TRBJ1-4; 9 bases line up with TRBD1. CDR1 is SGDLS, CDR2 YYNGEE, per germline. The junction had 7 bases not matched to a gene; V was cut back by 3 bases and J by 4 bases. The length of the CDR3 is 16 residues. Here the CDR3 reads CASSEAVGQGNEKLFF. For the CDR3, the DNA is TGTGCCAGCAGCGAGGCGGTGGGACAGGGTAATGAAAAACTGTTTTTT. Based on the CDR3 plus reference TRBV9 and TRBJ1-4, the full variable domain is DSGVTQTPKHLITATGQRVTLRCSPRSGDLSVYWYQQSLDQGLQFLIQYYNGEERAKGNILERFSAQQFPDLHSELNLSSLELGDSALYFCASSEAVGQGNEKLFFGSGTQLSVL.

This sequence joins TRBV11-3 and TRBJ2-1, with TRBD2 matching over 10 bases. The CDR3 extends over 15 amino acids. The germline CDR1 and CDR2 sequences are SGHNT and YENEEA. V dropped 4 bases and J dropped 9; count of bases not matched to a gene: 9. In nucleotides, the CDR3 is TGTGCCAGCAGCTCACTAGCGGGGCGGCCTACTGAGCAGTTCTTC. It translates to CASSSLAGRPTEQFF.

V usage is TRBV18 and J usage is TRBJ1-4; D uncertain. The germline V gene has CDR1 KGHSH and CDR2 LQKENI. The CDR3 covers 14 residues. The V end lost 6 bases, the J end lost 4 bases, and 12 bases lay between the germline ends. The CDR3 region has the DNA TGTGCCAGCTCGAAGCGCGAAAATAATGAAAAACTGTTTTTT. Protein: CASSKRENNEKLFF.

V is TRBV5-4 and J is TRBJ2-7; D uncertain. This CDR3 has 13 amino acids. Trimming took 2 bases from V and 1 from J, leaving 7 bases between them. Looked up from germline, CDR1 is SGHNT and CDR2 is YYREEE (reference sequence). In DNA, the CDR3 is TGTGCCAGCAGCTTATTCGGTTCCTACGAGCAGTACTTC. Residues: CASSLFGSYEQYF. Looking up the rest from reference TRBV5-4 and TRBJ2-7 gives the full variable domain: ETGVTQSPTHLIKTRGQQVTLRCSSQSGHNTVSWYQQALGQGPQFIFQYYREEENGRGNFPPRFSGLQFPNYSSELNVNALELDDSALYLCASSLFGSYEQYFGPGTRLTVT.

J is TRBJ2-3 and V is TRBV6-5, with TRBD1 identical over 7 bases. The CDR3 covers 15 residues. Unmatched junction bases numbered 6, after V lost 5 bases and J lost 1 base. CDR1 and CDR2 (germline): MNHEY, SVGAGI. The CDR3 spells CASSRRGLGTDTQYF. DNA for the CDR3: TGTGCCAGCAGTCGCAGGGGGTTGGGCACAGATACGCAGTATTTT.

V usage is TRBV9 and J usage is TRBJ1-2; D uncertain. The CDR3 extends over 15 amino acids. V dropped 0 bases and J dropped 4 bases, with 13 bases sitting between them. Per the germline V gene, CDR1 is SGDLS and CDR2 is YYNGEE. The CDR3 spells CASSVGRESSYGYTF. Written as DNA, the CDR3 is TGTGCCAGCAGCGTAGGTAGGGAGAGTAGCTATGGCTACACCTTC.

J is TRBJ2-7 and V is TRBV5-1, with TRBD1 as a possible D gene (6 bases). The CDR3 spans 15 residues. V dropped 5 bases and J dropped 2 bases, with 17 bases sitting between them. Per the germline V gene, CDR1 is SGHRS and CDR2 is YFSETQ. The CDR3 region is CASSLAPQGTYEQYF. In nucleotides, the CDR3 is TGCGCCAGCAGTCTTGCCCCCCAGGGGACCTACGAGCAGTACTTC.

The DNA for the CDR3 is TGTGCCAGCAGTGGTCGAGCGGGGGCCCGCGGAGATACGCAGTATTTT. Its translation: CASSGRAGARGDTQYF. V is TRBV2 and J is TRBJ2-3; 8 bases agree with TRBD2. Germline CDR1 and CDR2: SNHLY and FYNNEI. V lost 4 bases to trimming and J lost 5 bases; unmatched junction nucleotides: 11. CDR3 size: 16 residues.

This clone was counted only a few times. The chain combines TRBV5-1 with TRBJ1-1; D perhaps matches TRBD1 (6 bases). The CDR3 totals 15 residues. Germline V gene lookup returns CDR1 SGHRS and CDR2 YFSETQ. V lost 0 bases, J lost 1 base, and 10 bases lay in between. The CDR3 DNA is TGCGCCAGCAGCTTGGTGGGGACAACGAACACTGAAGCTTTCTTT. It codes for CASSLVGTTNTEAFF. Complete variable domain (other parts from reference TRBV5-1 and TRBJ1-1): KAGVTQTPRYLIKTRGQQVTLSCSPISGHRSVSWYQQTPGQGLQFLFEYFSETQRNKGNFPGRFSGRQFSNSRSEMNVSTLELGDSALYLCASSLVGTTNTEAFFGQGTRLTVV.

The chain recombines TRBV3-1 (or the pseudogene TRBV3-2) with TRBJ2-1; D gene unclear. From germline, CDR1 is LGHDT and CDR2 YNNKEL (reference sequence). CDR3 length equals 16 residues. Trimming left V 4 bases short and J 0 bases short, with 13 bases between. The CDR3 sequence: CASSLTANPSYNEQFF. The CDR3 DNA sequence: TGTGCCAGCAGCCTTACCGCGAACCCCTCCTACAATGAGCAGTTCTTC.

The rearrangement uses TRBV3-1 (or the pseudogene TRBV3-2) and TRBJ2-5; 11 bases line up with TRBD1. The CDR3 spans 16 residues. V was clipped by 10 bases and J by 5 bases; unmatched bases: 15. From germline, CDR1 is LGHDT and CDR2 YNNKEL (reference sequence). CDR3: CATSPSRTGGFETQYF. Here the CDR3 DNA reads TGTGCCACCTCCCCTAGTCGGACAGGGGGCTTTGAGACCCAGTACTTC.

The DNA of the CDR3 is TGTGCCAGCAGTGACATCGCGGGGGGGCCTGGAGATACGCAGTATTTT. This encodes CASSDIAGGPGDTQYF. The chain recombines TRBV6-4 with TRBJ2-3, with 9 positions matching TRBD2. This CDR3 region has 16 residues. The junction had 8 bases not matched to a gene; V was cut back by 2 bases and J by 5 bases. Germline V lookup: CDR1 MRHNA, CDR2 SNTAGT.

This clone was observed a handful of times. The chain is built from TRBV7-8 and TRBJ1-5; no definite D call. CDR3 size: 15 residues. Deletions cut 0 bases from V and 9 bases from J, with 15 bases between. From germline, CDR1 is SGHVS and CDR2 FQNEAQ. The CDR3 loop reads CASSLAGGSEGPQHF. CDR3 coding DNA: TGTGCCAGCAGCTTAGCAGGAGGAAGTGAGGGGCCCCAGCATTTT.

The CDR3 DNA reads TGTGCCAGTAGATGGAGCGGGACTGAAGCTTTCTTT. It translates to CASRWSGTEAFF. This chain links TRBV19 with TRBJ1-1; D gene unclear. The V gene's germline CDR1 is LNHDA and CDR2 SQIVND (reference sequence). With 6 bases removed from V and 5 bases from J, the gap between germline ends came to 10 bases. The CDR3 is 12 amino acids.

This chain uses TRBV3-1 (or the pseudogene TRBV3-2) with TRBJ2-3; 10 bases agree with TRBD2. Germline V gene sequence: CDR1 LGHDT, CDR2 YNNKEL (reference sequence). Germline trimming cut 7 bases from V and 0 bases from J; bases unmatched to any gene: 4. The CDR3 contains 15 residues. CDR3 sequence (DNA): TGTGCCAGCACCCGAGCGGGGGGGAGCACAGATACGCAGTATTTT. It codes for CASTRAGGSTDTQYF.

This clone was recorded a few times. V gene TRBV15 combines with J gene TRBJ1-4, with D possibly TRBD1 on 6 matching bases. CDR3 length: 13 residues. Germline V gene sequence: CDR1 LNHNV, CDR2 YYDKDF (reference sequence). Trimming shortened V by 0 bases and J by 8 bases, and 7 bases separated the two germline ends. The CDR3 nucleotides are TGTGCCACCAGCAGAGATACAGGGGAAAAACTGTTTTTT. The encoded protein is CATSRDTGEKLFF.

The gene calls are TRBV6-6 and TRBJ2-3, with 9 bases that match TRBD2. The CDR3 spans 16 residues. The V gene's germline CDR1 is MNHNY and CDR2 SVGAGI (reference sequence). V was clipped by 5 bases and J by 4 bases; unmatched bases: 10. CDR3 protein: CASSLMGAGGPDTQYF. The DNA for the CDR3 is TGTGCCAGCAGTCTCATGGGAGCGGGGGGCCCAGATACGCAGTATTTT.